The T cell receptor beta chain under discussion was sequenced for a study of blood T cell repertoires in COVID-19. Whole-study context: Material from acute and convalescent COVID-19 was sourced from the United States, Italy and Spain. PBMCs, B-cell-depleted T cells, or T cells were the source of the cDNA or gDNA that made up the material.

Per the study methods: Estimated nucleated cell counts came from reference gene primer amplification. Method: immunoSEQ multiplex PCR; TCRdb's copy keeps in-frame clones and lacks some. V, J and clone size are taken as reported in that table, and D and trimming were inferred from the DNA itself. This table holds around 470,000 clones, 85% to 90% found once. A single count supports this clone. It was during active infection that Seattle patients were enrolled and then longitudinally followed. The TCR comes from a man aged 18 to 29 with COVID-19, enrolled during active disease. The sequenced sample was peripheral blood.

The CDR3 is CASSPDNSPLHF. CDR3 coding DNA: TGTGCCAGCTCACCCGATAATTCACCCCTCCACTTT. The rearrangement joins TRBV18 to TRBJ1-6; D gene unclear. CDR1 KGHSH and CDR2 LQKENI come from the germline V gene. The V and J ends lost 3 bases and 5 bases respectively, with 2 bases between them. This CDR3 is built from 12 residues.